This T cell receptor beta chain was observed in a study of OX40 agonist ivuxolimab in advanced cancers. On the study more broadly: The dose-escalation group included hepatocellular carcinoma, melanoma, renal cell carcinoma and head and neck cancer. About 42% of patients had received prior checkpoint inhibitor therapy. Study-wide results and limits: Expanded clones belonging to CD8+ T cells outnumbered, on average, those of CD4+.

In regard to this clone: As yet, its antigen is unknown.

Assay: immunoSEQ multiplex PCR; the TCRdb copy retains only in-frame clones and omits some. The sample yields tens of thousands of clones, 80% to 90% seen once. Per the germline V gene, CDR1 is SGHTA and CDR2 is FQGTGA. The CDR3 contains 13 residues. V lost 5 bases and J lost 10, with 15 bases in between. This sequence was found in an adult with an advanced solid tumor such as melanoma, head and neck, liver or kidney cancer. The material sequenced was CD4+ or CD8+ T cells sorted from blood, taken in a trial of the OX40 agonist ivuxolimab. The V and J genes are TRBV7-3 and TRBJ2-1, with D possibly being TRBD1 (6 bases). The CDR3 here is CASSRDRYLEQFF. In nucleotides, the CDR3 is TGTGCCAGCAGCCGAGACAGGTACCTAGAGCAGTTCTTC.